This T cell receptor beta chain was sequenced in a study of STAT5B mutations in CD4+ large granular lymphocyte leukemia. Whole-study results and caveats: Without putative leukemic clones, patient CD4-sorted repertoires remained more clonal than healthy CD4+ repertoires. Compared with healthy controls (2/35), patient top clones favored TRBV06 (8/27).

V lost 4 bases and J lost 3; bases outside the gene matches: 8. The germline V gene has CDR1 MNHEY and CDR2 SVGAGI. The CDR3 is 16 residues long. The survey-level immunoSEQ assay was used. Assay used: immunoSEQ multiplex PCR; TCRdb lists only in-frame clones, some missing. The table shows around 4,800 clones, with over 75% occurring only once. About this clone itself: What it recognizes is unknown.

The J gene is TRBJ2-7, the V gene TRBV6-5; 11 nucleotides line up with TRBD2. This TCR derives from a man in his 70s with CD4+ T-cell large granular lymphocyte leukemia. The sample consisted of PBMCs. CDR3 nucleotide sequence: TGTGCCAGCAGTTGGGCCGTAGCGGGAGGGTTCTACGAGCAGTACTTC. This encodes CASSWAVAGGFYEQYF.